This TCR beta chain was identified during a study of T cells in Graves' hyperthyroidism and ophthalmopathy. In this sample, this clonotype turned up many times. RNA transcripts yielded amplified TCR beta CDR3 regions. RT-PCR in the first round (using the HTBI primer set) targeted the TCR CDR3. TCRdb fed the multiplex PCR reads into MiXCR, producing one record per CDR3 protein. In the table there are almost 600,000 distinct CDR3 sequences, around 46% of which are singletons. The CDR3 loop spans 13 amino acids. The germline V and J ends were trimmed by 3 bases and 5 bases, with 9 bases remaining between them. Germline V gene sequence: CDR1 SGHVS, CDR2 FQNEAQ.

The sequenced sample consisted of peripheral blood or thyroid tissue (not recorded which). The sequence was obtained from a woman under 30 with Graves' hyperthyroidism. This chain joins TRBV7-8 and TRBJ2-3, with D hard to call. DNA for the CDR3: TGTGCCAGCAGCTTGCGACTGCAAGATACGCAGTATTTT. This gives the protein CASSLRLQDTQYF.